This T cell receptor beta chain is from a study of T-cell reconstitution after alpha-beta-depleted transplantation in children. The study, taken as a whole, reports: T-cell counts and diversity at one year following transplant were attributed mainly to newly produced T cells. Reportedly, roughly two months post-transplant, alpha-beta T cells arose from several hundred expanded graft clones. Day-60 TCRbeta diversity that was high in some patients was derived from surviving recipient T cells and thymic progenitors.

V trimming: 6 bases; J trimming: 6 bases; junction bases outside the gene matches: 4. The CDR3 runs to 12 residues. Looked up from germline, CDR1 is DFQATT and CDR2 is SNEGSKA (reference sequence). Only a few counts were recorded for this clonotype. Its antigen is not identified. Unique molecular identifiers featured in how the TCRbeta library was prepared. TCRdb reanalysed the PCR reads using MiXCR and keeps one entry per CDR3 protein. The sample contains roughly 100,000 distinct CDR3 sequences, roughly 6% of which appear only once. The TCR sequence derives from a female patient under 10 years old who had a stem cell transplant for Fanconi anemia, so the T cells may come from the graft donor. Sample: PBMCs, mostly from graft donor cells, taken 60 days after TCRalphabeta/CD19-depleted stem cell transplant. V gene TRBV20-1 combines with J gene TRBJ2-1, with 8 bases aligning to TRBD2. In DNA, the CDR3 is TGCAGTGCCGAGCGGGAGACCAATGAGCAGTTCTTC. Encoded protein: CSAERETNEQFF.